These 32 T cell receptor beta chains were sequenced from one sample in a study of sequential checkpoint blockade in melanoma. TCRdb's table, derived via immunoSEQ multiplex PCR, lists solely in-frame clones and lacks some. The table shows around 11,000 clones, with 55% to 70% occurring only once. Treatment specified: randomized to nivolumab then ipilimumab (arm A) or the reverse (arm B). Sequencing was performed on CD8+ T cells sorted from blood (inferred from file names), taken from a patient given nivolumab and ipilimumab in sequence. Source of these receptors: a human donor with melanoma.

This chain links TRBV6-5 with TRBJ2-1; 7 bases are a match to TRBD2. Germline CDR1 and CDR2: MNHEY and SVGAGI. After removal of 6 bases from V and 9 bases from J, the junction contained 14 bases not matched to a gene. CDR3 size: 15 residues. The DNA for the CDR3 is TGTGCCAGCAGGCTATCTAGCGGCCCTCTAGTTGAGCAGTTCTTC. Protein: CASRLSSGPLVEQFF.

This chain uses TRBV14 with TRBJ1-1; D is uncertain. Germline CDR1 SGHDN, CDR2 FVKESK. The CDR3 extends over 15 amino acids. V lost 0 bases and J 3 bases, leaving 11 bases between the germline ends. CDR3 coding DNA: TGTGCCAGCAGCCAAGAACGGGTGTCGTACACTGAAGCTTTCTTT. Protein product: CASSQERVSYTEAFF.

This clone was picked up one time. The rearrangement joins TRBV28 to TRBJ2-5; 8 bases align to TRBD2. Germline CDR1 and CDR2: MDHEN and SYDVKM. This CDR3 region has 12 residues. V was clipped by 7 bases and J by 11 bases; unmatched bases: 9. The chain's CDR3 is CASTWSGGEQYF. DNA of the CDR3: TGTGCCAGCACATGGTCGGGGGGGGAGCAGTACTTC.

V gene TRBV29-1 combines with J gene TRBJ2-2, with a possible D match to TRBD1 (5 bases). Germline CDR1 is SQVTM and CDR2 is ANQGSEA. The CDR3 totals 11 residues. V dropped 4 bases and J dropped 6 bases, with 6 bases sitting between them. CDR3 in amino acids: CSVVGAGELFF. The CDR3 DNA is TGCAGCGTTGTAGGGGCCGGGGAGCTGTTTTTT.

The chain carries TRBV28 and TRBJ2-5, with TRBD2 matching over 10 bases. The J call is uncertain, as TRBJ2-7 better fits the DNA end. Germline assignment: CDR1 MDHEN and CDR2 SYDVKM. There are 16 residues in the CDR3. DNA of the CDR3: TGTGCCAGCAGTCACCCCCGGACTAGCGGTCCCTACGAGCAGTACTTC. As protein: CASSHPRTSGPYEQYF.

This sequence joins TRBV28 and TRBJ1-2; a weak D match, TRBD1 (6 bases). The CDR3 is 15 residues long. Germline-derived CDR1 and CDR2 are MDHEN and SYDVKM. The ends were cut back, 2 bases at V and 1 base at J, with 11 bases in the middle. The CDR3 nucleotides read TGTGCCAGCAGTTTAGGGACATACTATAACTATGGCTACACCTTC. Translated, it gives CASSLGTYYNYGYTF.

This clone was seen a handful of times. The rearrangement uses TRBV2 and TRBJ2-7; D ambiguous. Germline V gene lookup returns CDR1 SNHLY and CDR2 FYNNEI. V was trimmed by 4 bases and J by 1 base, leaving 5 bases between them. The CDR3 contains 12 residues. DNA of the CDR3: TGTGCCAGCAGTGGTAGTTCCTACGAGCAGTACTTC. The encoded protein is CASSGSSYEQYF.

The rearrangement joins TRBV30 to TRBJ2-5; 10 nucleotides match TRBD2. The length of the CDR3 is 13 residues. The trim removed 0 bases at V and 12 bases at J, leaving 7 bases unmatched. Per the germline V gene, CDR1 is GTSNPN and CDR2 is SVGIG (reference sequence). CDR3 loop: CAWSVDLAGEEYF. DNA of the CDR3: TGTGCCTGGAGTGTAGATCTAGCGGGAGAGGAGTACTTC.

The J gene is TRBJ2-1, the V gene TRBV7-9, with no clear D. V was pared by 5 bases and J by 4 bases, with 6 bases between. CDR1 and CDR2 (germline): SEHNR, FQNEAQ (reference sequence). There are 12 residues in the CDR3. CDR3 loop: CASSQAYNEQFF. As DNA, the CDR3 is TGTGCCAGCAGCCAAGCGTACAATGAGCAGTTCTTC.

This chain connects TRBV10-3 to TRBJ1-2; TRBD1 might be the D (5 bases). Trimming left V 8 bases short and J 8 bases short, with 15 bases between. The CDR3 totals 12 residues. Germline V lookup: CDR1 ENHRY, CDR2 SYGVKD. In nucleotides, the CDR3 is TGTGCCATCCCTGATGGGGCGGCGGGCTACACCTTC. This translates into CAIPDGAAGYTF.

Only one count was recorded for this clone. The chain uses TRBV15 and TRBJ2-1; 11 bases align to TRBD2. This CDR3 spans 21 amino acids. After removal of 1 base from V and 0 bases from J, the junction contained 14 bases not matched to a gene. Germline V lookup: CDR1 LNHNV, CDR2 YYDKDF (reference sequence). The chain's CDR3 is CATSRGGGRLAGTSSYNEQFF. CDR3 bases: TGTGCCACCAGCAGAGGAGGGGGGAGACTAGCGGGAACCAGCTCCTACAATGAGCAGTTCTTC.

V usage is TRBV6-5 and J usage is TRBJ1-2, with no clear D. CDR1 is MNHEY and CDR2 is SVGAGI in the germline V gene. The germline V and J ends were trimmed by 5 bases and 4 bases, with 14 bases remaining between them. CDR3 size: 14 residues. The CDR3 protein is CASSHEPRFYGYTF. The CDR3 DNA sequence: TGTGCCAGCAGTCACGAGCCGAGATTCTATGGCTACACCTTC.

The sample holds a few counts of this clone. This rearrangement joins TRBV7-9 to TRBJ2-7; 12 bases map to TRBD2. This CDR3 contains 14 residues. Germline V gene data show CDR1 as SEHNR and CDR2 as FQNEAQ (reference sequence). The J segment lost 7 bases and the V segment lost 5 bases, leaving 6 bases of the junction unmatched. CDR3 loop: CASSPIGTSGEQYF. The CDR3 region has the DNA TGTGCCAGCAGCCCAATCGGGACTAGCGGGGAGCAGTACTTC. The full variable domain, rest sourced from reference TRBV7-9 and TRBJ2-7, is DTGVSQNPRHKITKRGQNVTFRCDPISEHNRLYWYRQTLGQGPEFLTYFQNEAQLEKSRLLSDRFSAERPKGSFSTLEIQRTEQGDSAMYLCASSPIGTSGEQYFGPGTRLTVT.

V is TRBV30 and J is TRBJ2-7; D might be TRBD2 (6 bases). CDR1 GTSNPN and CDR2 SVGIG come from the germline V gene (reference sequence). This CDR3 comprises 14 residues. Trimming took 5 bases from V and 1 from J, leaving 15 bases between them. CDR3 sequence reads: CAWENIAASYEQYF. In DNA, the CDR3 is TGTGCCTGGGAAAATATAGCGGCGTCCTACGAGCAGTACTTC. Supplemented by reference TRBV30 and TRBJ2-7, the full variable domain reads SQTIHQWPATLVQPVGSPLSLECTVEGTSNPNLYWYRQAAGRGLQLLFYSVGIGQISSEVPQNLSASRPQDRQFILSSKKLLLSDSGFYLCAWENIAASYEQYFGPGTRLTVT.

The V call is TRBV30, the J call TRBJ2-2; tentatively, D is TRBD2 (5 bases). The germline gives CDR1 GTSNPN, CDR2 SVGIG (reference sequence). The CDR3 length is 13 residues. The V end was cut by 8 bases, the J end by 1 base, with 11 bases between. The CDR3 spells CAGLRENTGELFF. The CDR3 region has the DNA TGTGCCGGACTGAGGGAGAACACCGGGGAGCTGTTTTTT.

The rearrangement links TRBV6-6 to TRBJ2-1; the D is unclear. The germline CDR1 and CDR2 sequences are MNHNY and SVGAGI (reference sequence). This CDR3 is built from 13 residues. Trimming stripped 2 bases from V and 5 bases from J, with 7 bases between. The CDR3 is CASSYALDNEQFF. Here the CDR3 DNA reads TGTGCCAGCAGTTACGCTCTAGACAATGAGCAGTTCTTC.

The DNA for the CDR3 is TGTGCCAGCAGCCGGACTAGTGAGTTCACAGATACGCAGTATTTT. The encoded protein is CASSRTSEFTDTQYF. The chain links TRBV7-9 to TRBJ2-3, with 7 bases identical to TRBD2. The trim removed 5 bases at V and 2 bases at J, leaving 7 bases unmatched. The CDR3 is 15 residues long. Germline V gene sequence: CDR1 SEHNR, CDR2 FQNEAQ (reference sequence).

The CDR3, as DNA: TGTGCCAGCAGCAAGGACAGGGGGATTTACGAGCAGTACTTC. This gives the protein CASSKDRGIYEQYF. This chain uses TRBV21-1 with TRBJ2-7; the table assigns TRBD1, which was not confirmed against the DNA. TRBV21-1 is a known pseudogene. The CDR3 spans 14 residues.

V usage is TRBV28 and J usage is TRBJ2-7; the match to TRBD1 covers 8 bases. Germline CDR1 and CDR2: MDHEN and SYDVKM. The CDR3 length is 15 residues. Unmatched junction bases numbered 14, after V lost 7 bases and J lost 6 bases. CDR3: CASTRDRGKMGEQYF. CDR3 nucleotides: TGTGCCAGCACCCGCGACAGGGGTAAAATGGGCGAGCAGTACTTC.

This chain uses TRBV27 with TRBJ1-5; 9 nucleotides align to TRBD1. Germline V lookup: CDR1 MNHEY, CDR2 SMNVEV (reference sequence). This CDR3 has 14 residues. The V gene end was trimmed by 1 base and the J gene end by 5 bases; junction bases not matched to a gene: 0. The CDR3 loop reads CASSLWTGDQPQHF. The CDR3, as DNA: TGTGCCAGCAGTTTATGGACAGGGGATCAGCCCCAGCATTTT.

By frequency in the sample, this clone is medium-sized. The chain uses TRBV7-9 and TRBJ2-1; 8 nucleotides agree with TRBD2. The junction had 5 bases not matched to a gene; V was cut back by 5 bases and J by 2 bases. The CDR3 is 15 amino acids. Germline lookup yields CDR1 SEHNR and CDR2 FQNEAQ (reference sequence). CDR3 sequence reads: CASSRNSGAYNEQFF. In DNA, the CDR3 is TGTGCCAGCAGCCGCAATAGCGGGGCCTACAATGAGCAGTTCTTC.

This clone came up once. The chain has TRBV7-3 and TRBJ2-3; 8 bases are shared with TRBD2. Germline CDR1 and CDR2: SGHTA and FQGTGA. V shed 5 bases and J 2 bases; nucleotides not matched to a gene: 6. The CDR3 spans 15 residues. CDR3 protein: CASSPTTSVTDTQYF. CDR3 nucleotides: TGTGCCAGCAGCCCGACGACTAGCGTCACAGATACGCAGTATTTT.

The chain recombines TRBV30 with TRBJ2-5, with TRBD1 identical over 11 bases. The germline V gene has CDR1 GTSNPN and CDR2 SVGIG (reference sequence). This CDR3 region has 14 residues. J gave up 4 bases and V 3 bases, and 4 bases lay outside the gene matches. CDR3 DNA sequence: TGTGCCTGGAGCGCAGGACAGGGGGCAGAGACCCAGTACTTC. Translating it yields CAWSAGQGAETQYF.

This CDR3 is CASSIIMTSPETQYF. Here the CDR3 DNA reads TGTGCCAGTAGTATTATCATGACTAGCCCAGAGACCCAGTACTTC. This rearrangement joins TRBV19 to TRBJ2-5, with 7 bases identical to TRBD2. The V gene end was trimmed by 3 bases and the J gene end by 4 bases; junction bases not matched to a gene: 8. The CDR3 runs 15 residues. CDR1 is LNHDA, CDR2 SQIVND, per germline (reference sequence).

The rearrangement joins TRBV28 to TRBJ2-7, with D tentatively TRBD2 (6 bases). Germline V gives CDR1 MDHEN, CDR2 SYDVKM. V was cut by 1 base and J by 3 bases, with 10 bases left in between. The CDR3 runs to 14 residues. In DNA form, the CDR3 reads TGTGCCAGCAGTTTATTTGGGGGGTACTACGAGCAGTACTTC. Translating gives CASSLFGGYYEQYF. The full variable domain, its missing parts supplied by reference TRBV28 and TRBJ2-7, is DVKVTQSSRYLVKRTGEKVFLECVQDMDHENMFWYRQDPGLGLRLIYFSYDVKMKEKGDIPEGYSVSREKKERFSLILESASTNQTSMYLCASSLFGGYYEQYFGPGTRLTVT.

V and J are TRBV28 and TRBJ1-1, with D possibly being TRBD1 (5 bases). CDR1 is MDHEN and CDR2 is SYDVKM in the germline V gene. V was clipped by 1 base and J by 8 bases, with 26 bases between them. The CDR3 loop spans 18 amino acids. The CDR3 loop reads CASSLSILKDTYDLEAFF. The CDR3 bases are TGTGCCAGCAGTTTATCGATTTTAAAGGACACCTACGACCTCGAAGCTTTCTTT.

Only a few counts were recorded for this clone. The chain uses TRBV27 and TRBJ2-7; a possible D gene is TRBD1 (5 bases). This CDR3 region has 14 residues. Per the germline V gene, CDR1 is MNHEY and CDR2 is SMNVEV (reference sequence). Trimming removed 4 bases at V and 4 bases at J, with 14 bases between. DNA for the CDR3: TGTGCCAGCAGTTCCCCGGCAGGGCCGTACGAGCAGTACTTC. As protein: CASSSPAGPYEQYF.

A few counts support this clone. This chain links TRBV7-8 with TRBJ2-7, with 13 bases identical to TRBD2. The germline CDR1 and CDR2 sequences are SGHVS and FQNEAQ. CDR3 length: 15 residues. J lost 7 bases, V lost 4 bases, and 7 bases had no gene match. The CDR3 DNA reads TGTGCCAGCAGCTCTCCGGGACTAGCGGGATTTGAGCAGTACTTC. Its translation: CASSSPGLAGFEQYF.

The CDR3 DNA sequence: TGTGCCAGCAGCTTCCTGCTAGCGGGAGCTGATACGCAGTATTTT. This codes for CASSFLLAGADTQYF. The V gene is TRBV5-5, the J gene TRBJ2-3; 10 bases line up with TRBD2. V was pared by 2 bases and J by 6 bases, with 6 bases of the junction left unmatched. This CDR3 is built from 15 residues. Germline assignment: CDR1 SGHKS and CDR2 YYEKEE (reference sequence).

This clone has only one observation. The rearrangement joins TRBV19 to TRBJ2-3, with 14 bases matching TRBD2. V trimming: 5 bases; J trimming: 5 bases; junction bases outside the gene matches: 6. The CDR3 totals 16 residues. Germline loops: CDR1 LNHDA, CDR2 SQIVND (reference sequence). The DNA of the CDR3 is TGTGCCAGTAGTGGGGGACTAGCGGGAGATATAGATACGCAGTATTTT. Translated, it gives CASSGGLAGDIDTQYF.

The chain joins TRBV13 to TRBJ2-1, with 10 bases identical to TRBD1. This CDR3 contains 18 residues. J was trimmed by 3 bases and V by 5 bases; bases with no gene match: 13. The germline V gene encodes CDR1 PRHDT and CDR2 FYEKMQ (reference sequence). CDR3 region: CASSRRDLRDRGYNEQFF. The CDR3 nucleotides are TGTGCCAGCAGCAGACGGGACTTACGGGACAGGGGCTACAATGAGCAGTTCTTC. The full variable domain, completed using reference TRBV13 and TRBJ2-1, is AAGVIQSPRHLIKEKRETATLKCYPIPRHDTVYWYQQGPGQDPQFLISFYEKMQSDKGSIPDRFSAQQFSDYHSELNMSSLELGDSALYFCASSRRDLRDRGYNEQFFGPGTRLTVL.

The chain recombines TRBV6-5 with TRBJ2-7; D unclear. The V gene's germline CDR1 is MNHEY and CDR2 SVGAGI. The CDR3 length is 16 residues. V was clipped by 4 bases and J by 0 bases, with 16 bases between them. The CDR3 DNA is TGTGCCAGCAGTTTATCCCCTTCACAGAGCTCCTACGAGCAGTACTTC. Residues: CASSLSPSQSSYEQYF.